This TCR beta chain stems from a study of Graves' ophthalmopathy and Graves' hyperthyroidism. This clonotype was detected many times. The CDR3 totals 13 residues. The germline gives CDR1 DFQATT, CDR2 SNEGSKA (reference sequence). The V and J ends lost 3 bases and 5 bases respectively, with 13 bases between them. Amplification targeted the TCR beta CDR3 regions, with RNA transcripts as the source material. RT-PCR with HTBI primers came first, then second-round multiplex PCR. A single record per CDR3 protein comes from TCRdb applying MiXCR to the multiplex PCR reads. This sample carries more than 550,000 distinct CDR3 sequences, approximately 39% of them seen once, and the ten largest clones take more than 2.5%.

This clonotype was sampled from an adult man with Graves' ophthalmopathy. The sequenced sample was peripheral blood. This chain links TRBV20-1 with TRBJ1-1, with D unresolved. Here the CDR3 DNA reads TGCAGTGCTAGGTCTCCCCTAGGGACTGAAGCTTTCTTT. The encoded protein is CSARSPLGTEAFF.